The 29 T cell receptor beta chains given below trace back to one sample, sequenced in a study of T cells in Graves' hyperthyroidism and ophthalmopathy. Researchers amplified the TCR beta CDR3 regions from RNA transcripts. HTBI primers were the set used in a first-round RT-PCR of the TCR CDR3. TCRdb reprocessed the multiplex PCR reads via MiXCR and lists one record per CDR3 protein. Of about 530,000 distinct CDR3 sequences in the sample, about a sixth were seen once. Material: blood. These receptors originate from a woman aged 18-35 years with Graves' ophthalmopathy.

This clonotype was detected many times. This sequence joins TRBV20-1 and TRBJ1-2; 7 nucleotides agree with TRBD1. J gave up 4 bases and V 6 bases, and 11 bases lay outside the gene matches. Germline CDR1 reads DFQATT; CDR2 reads SNEGSKA (reference sequence). There are 14 residues in the CDR3. CDR3 amino acids: CSAQGQVASYGYTF. CDR3 nucleotides: TGCAGTGCCCAAGGACAGGTTGCTTCCTATGGCTACACCTTC.

This clonotype appeared many times. The chain recombines TRBV28 with TRBJ2-5; 10 positions agree with TRBD1. CDR3 length: 15 residues. Germline V gene data show CDR1 as MDHEN and CDR2 as SYDVKM. V shed 4 bases and J 5 bases; nucleotides not matched to a gene: 7. CDR3 coding DNA: TGTGCCAGCAGTTCCAGACAGGGGGCGGAGGAGACCCAGTACTTC. Protein sequence: CASSSRQGAEETQYF.

V gene TRBV20-1 combines with J gene TRBJ2-1, with 10 bases aligning to TRBD2. The germline V gene has CDR1 DFQATT and CDR2 SNEGSKA (reference sequence). This CDR3 has 14 amino acids. Trimming at V came to 5 bases and at J to 4 bases, leaving 5 bases not matched to a gene. The CDR3 loop is CSAENSGRYNEQFF. CDR3 nucleotides: TGCAGTGCTGAAAATAGCGGGAGGTACAATGAGCAGTTCTTC.

The chain is built from TRBV4-1 and TRBJ1-1; 10 nucleotides match TRBD1. Trimming removed 3 bases from V and 5 bases from J; junction bases left unmatched: 6. The CDR3 covers 15 residues. CDR1 is MGHRA and CDR2 is YSYEKL in the germline V gene. CDR3 protein: CASSQGQGMGTEAFF. The CDR3 coding sequence is TGCGCCAGCAGCCAGGGACAGGGGATGGGGACTGAAGCTTTCTTT.

This clonotype was seen many times. The chain is built from TRBV28 and TRBJ2-1; maybe TRBD2 (6 bases). Trimming took 7 bases from V and 6 from J, leaving 13 bases between them. CDR3 length: 13 amino acids. Germline V gives CDR1 MDHEN, CDR2 SYDVKM. CDR3 DNA: TGTGCCAGCACCGGGACTCTCGGCAATGAGCAGTTCTTC. Translating it yields CASTGTLGNEQFF. The full variable domain, in which reference TRBV28 and TRBJ2-1 provide the parts outside the CDR3, is DVKVTQSSRYLVKRTGEKVFLECVQDMDHENMFWYRQDPGLGLRLIYFSYDVKMKEKGDIPEGYSVSREKKERFSLILESASTNQTSMYLCASTGTLGNEQFFGPGTRLTVL.

This clonotype came up once. A much larger clone differs from this one at a single base, so this may be a read error. The rearrangement uses TRBV13 and TRBJ2-1; TRBD2 agrees at 11 bases. V shed 7 bases and J 2 bases; nucleotides not matched to a gene: 7. CDR3 length equals 16 residues. Germline lookup yields CDR1 PRHDT and CDR2 FYEKMQ (reference sequence). DNA for the CDR3: TGTGCCAGCACCATGACTAGCGGGATGACCTACAATGAGCAGTTCTTC. Protein product: CASTMTSGMTYNEQFF.

This clonotype was seen at least ten times. V is TRBV10-1 and J is TRBJ2-1; 9 nucleotides align to TRBD2. Trimming cost V 4 bases and J 6 bases; bases outside gene matches: 7. Germline CDR1 and CDR2: WNHNN and SYGVQD (reference sequence). The CDR3 is made up of 15 amino acids. This CDR3 is CASSVAGGPANEQFF. CDR3 DNA: TGCGCCAGCAGTGTGGCGGGGGGGCCTGCCAATGAGCAGTTCTTC.

This clonotype has more than one count but fewer than ten. The rearrangement links TRBV19 to TRBJ1-2; weak D call: TRBD1 (5 bases). CDR1 and CDR2 from the germline V gene are LNHDA and SQIVND (reference sequence). V dropped 5 bases and J dropped 6 bases, with 22 bases sitting between them. This CDR3 region has 16 residues. The CDR3 nucleotides are TGTGCCAGTAGTCCTCAGTCATATCCGGGACTGGATGGCTACACCTTC. Translated: CASSPQSYPGLDGYTF.

This clonotype appeared a few times. The chain uses TRBV12-3 or TRBV12-4 and TRBJ1-1, with D unclear. The ends were cut back, 7 bases at V and 4 bases at J, with 7 bases in the middle. The CDR3 length is 11 residues. For the CDR3, the DNA is TGTGCCAGCACTCTGACCACTGAAGCTTTCTTT. Amino acids: CASTLTTEAFF.

This clonotype was counted at least ten times. The rearrangement links TRBV2 to TRBJ2-3; 7 positions agree with TRBD1. Trimming took 1 base from V and 2 from J; bases not matched to a gene: 12. The CDR3 length is 18 residues. In germline, CDR1 is SNHLY, CDR2 FYNNEI. The CDR3 DNA is TGTGCCAGCAGTGAAGGCCACCTGACAGGGCCCCACACAGATACGCAGTATTTT. Translating it yields CASSEGHLTGPHTDTQYF.

This sequence joins TRBV7-2 and TRBJ1-1, with 12 bases that match TRBD1. CDR1 is SGHTA and CDR2 is FQGNSA in the germline V gene. V gave up 5 bases and J gave up 4 bases; unmatched junction bases: 5. The CDR3 contains 15 residues. The CDR3 loop is CASSQGGQGATEAFF. In DNA form, the CDR3 reads TGTGCCAGCAGCCAGGGGGGACAGGGGGCCACTGAAGCTTTCTTT.

This clonotype was detected ten times or more. V gene TRBV20-1 combines with J gene TRBJ1-1, with TRBD1 identical over 7 bases. Germline V lookup: CDR1 DFQATT, CDR2 SNEGSKA (reference sequence). The CDR3 contains 16 residues. V lost 2 bases, J lost 0 bases, and 9 bases stayed unmatched. The CDR3 nucleotides read TGCAGTGCTAGAAGGCGGGACAGAATAATGAACACTGAAGCTTTCTTT. It specifies CSARRRDRIMNTEAFF.

This clonotype has a handful of counts. The chain has TRBV9 and TRBJ1-1; tentative D call: TRBD1 (5 bases). CDR1 and CDR2 from the germline V gene are SGDLS and YYNGEE. The CDR3 loop spans 15 amino acids. V was cut by 0 bases and J by 5 bases, with 14 bases left in between. For the CDR3, the DNA is TGTGCCAGCAGCGTAGGCGAGGGGAGTGGGACTGAAGCTTTCTTT. Residues: CASSVGEGSGTEAFF.

This clonotype was counted a few times. The chain has TRBV9 and TRBJ2-1, with 8 bases matching TRBD2. Germline CDR1 and CDR2: SGDLS and YYNGEE. CDR3 length equals 14 residues. Trimming took 4 bases from V and 7 from J; bases not matched to a gene: 7. CDR3: CASSPTGGWNEQFF. The CDR3 coding sequence is TGTGCCAGCAGCCCGACGGGAGGGTGGAATGAGCAGTTCTTC. The variable domain in full, with the rest retrieved from reference TRBV9 and TRBJ2-1, is DSGVTQTPKHLITATGQRVTLRCSPRSGDLSVYWYQQSLDQGLQFLIQYYNGEERAKGNILERFSAQQFPDLHSELNLSSLELGDSALYFCASSPTGGWNEQFFGPGTRLTVL.

This clonotype has a count of ten or more. J is TRBJ1-5 and V is TRBV28; D might be TRBD1 (6 bases). Germline lookup yields CDR1 MDHEN and CDR2 SYDVKM. V lost 3 bases and J 6 bases, leaving 15 bases between the germline ends. The CDR3 extends over 15 amino acids. CDR3 sequence: CASSLGGAPPQPQHF. The CDR3 DNA reads as TGTGCCAGCAGTTTGGGGGGGGCGCCCCCTCAGCCCCAGCATTTT.

The chain combines TRBV7-6 with TRBJ2-1, with 9 bases matching TRBD1. In germline, CDR1 is SGHVS, CDR2 FNYEAQ. This CDR3 region has 17 residues. Trimming at V came to 5 bases and at J to 7 bases, leaving 15 bases not matched to a gene. The CDR3 protein is CASSPPLWDRVVNEQFF. DNA for the CDR3: TGTGCCAGCAGCCCCCCCCTATGGGACAGGGTTGTTAATGAGCAGTTCTTC.

This clonotype came up many times. The chain couples TRBV28 to TRBJ1-2; a weak D match, TRBD1 (6 bases). V lost 8 bases, J lost 3 bases, and 16 bases lay in between. Germline V gene sequence: CDR1 MDHEN, CDR2 SYDVKM. The CDR3 has 14 amino acids. CDR3 DNA: TGTGCCAGCCTGGGGCTGGGGGGCGACTATGGCTACACCTTC. This codes for CASLGLGGDYGYTF.

At least ten counts were recorded for this clonotype. V is TRBV12-3 or TRBV12-4 and J is TRBJ2-1, with a tentative D call TRBD1 (6 bases). The CDR3 consists of 15 residues. Trimming took off 5 bases at V and 0 bases at J, with 11 bases between the two ends. CDR3 sequence: CASSQGMGSYNEQFF. The CDR3, as DNA: TGTGCCAGCAGTCAGGGGATGGGCTCCTACAATGAGCAGTTCTTC.

This chain uses TRBV6-4 with TRBJ2-3; 8 bases align to TRBD1. The CDR3 is made up of 14 amino acids. J lost 2 bases, V lost 5 bases, and 3 bases had no gene match. Looked up from germline, CDR1 is MRHNA and CDR2 is SNTAGT. The CDR3 loop is CASSPGQATDTQYF. The CDR3 DNA sequence: TGTGCCAGCAGTCCGGGACAGGCCACAGATACGCAGTATTTT.

This clonotype showed up just a few times. The CDR3 DNA is TGCAGCGTTGAAGCCGACGAAGAGACCCAGTACTTC. It translates to CSVEADEETQYF. The chain combines TRBV29-1 with TRBJ2-5; D unclear. The ends were cut back, 1 base at V and 3 bases at J, with 6 bases in the middle. The CDR3 loop spans 12 amino acids. The germline CDR1 and CDR2 sequences are SQVTM and ANQGSEA.

This clonotype was counted a few times. The rearrangement joins TRBV10-3 to TRBJ2-4; maybe TRBD1 (6 bases). V lost 2 bases and J lost 8, with 13 bases in between. Germline V lookup: CDR1 ENHRY, CDR2 SYGVKD. The CDR3 is 14 residues long. The CDR3: CAISETATGYIQYF. Written as DNA, the CDR3 is TGTGCCATCAGTGAGACGGCTACAGGGTACATTCAGTACTTC.

This clonotype was picked up many times. This chain connects TRBV11-3 to TRBJ2-3; 9 nucleotides align to TRBD1. Germline V lookup: CDR1 SGHNT, CDR2 YENEEA. This CDR3 spans 12 amino acids. With 4 bases clipped from V and 10 bases from J, the junction kept 3 bases outside the gene matches. The CDR3 nucleotides are TGTGCCAGCAGCTCTGGGGACAGGGCGCAGTATTTT. Amino acid sequence: CASSSGDRAQYF.

The chain carries TRBV9 and TRBJ1-4, with 11 bases fitting TRBD1. CDR1 and CDR2 from the germline V gene are SGDLS and YYNGEE. V lost 2 bases and J lost 10; bases outside the gene matches: 10. There are 16 residues in the CDR3. CDR3 loop: CASSVGTDRGQGKLFF. As DNA, the CDR3 is TGTGCCAGCAGCGTCGGCACGGACAGGGGGCAGGGAAAACTGTTTTTT. The full variable domain, completed using reference TRBV9 and TRBJ1-4, is DSGVTQTPKHLITATGQRVTLRCSPRSGDLSVYWYQQSLDQGLQFLIQYYNGEERAKGNILERFSAQQFPDLHSELNLSSLELGDSALYFCASSVGTDRGQGKLFFGSGTQLSVL.

J is TRBJ2-7 and V is TRBV19; maybe TRBD1 (6 bases). CDR1 LNHDA and CDR2 SQIVND come from the germline V gene (reference sequence). Trimming shortened V by 4 bases and J by 4 bases, and 14 bases separated the two germline ends. The CDR3 covers 14 residues. The CDR3 DNA follows: TGTGCCAGTAGTACCGGACAGTCCGGATACGAGCAGTACTTC. This sequence encodes CASSTGQSGYEQYF.

This clonotype was counted many times. DNA of the CDR3: TGTGCCAGCAGCTTAGGGAGTCTGAAAACCGGGGAGCTGTTTTTT. It codes for CASSLGSLKTGELFF. This rearrangement joins TRBV7-2 to TRBJ2-2; D uncertain. The CDR3 covers 15 residues. Trimming left V 1 base short and J 5 bases short, with 11 bases between. The germline V gene encodes CDR1 SGHTA and CDR2 FQGNSA.

The gene calls are TRBV4-2 and TRBJ2-7; no definite D call. The length of the CDR3 is 17 residues. Deletions cut 1 base from V and 0 bases from J, with 16 bases between. Germline lookup yields CDR1 LGHNA and CDR2 YNFKEQ. CDR3 sequence reads: CASSQVPLLRSSYEQYF. CDR3 bases: TGTGCCAGCAGCCAAGTCCCTCTTTTAAGGAGCTCCTACGAGCAGTACTTC.

This clonotype has at least ten counts. The chain couples TRBV20-1 to TRBJ1-2, with D unresolved. CDR3 length: 10 amino acids. The germline CDR1 and CDR2 sequences are DFQATT and SNEGSKA (reference sequence). V was clipped by 4 bases and J by 8 bases, with 8 bases between them. The CDR3 loop is CSATGSGYTF. The CDR3 DNA is TGCAGTGCTACGGGGAGCGGCTACACCTTC.

The sample holds many counts of this clonotype. The chain uses TRBV28 and TRBJ1-4; D gene ambiguous. Germline-derived CDR1 and CDR2 are MDHEN and SYDVKM. The CDR3 length is 15 residues. V lost 10 bases and J lost 0, with 15 bases in between. The CDR3 is CATFPRLATNEKLFF. DNA for the CDR3: TGTGCCACCTTCCCCCGTCTTGCAACTAATGAAAAACTGTTTTTT.

This clonotype was seen at least ten times. The chain uses TRBV11-3 and TRBJ2-2, with D possibly being TRBD2 (5 bases). With 5 bases removed from V and 10 bases from J, the gap between germline ends came to 8 bases. This CDR3 comprises 11 residues. Germline V lookup: CDR1 SGHNT, CDR2 YENEEA. The CDR3 DNA reads as TGTGCCAGCAGCATACGGGAGGAGCTGTTTTTT. This gives the protein CASSIREELFF. Complete variable domain (other parts from reference TRBV11-3 and TRBJ2-2): EAGVVQSPRYKIIEKKQPVAFWCNPISGHNTLYWYLQNLGQGPELLIRYENEEAVDDSQLPKDRFSAERLKGVDSTLKIQPAELGDSAVYLCASSIREELFFGEGSRLTVL.